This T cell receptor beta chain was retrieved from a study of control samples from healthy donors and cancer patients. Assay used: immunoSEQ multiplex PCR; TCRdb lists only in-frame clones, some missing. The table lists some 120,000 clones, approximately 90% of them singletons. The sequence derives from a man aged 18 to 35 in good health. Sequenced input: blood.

The CDR3 DNA reads as TGTGCCAGCAGCTTACAGGGGGGAGATGGCTACACCTTC. It is translated as CASSLQGGDGYTF. The chain combines TRBV11-1 with TRBJ1-2; 7 bases are a match to TRBD1. After removal of 2 bases from V and 6 bases from J, the junction contained 3 bases not matched to a gene. Germline CDR1 and CDR2: SGHAT and FQDESV (reference sequence). The CDR3 has 13 residues.